This T cell receptor beta chain was documented in a study of cytomegalovirus exposure and HLA in healthy donors (dated by TCRdb to the late 2010s). Some background on the complete study: An earlier analysis of about 560 of the donors reported 276 Gb of sequence data and 95 million to 140 million unique TCR beta sequences obtained from about 179 million T cells. Roughly 300 gigabases of sequencing data and around 87 million unique TCR sequences were included in an early release covering roughly 600 HLA-typed donors. Of the 300 to 500 genotyped donors, 75% to 85% were placed in the genetic ancestry cluster associated with self-reported Caucasian donors. The study aimed to test whether signatures of past pathogen exposure could be identified by cataloging public T cell receptors. Using immunosequencing, the study profiled T cell repertoires from 500 to 800 subjects and related those repertoires to cytomegalovirus serostatus. In addition to the first cohort of hundreds of subjects, a separate validation cohort of approximately 130 different subjects was used. To predict cytomegalovirus infection status, the study combined high-throughput TCR immunosequencing, statistical association of individual TCRs with disease status, and machine learning. A later analysis re-analyzed previously published TCR beta repertoires from 500 to 700 donors and added high-resolution HLA genotyping to study TCR occurrence patterns. The later analysis used no new phenotypic data to find candidate immune exposures, relying instead on TCR beta sequences and their occurrence across donors. An earlier analysis of around 580 of the donors used high-throughput TCR beta sequencing to judge whether each TCR beta V gene segment behaved as functional or pseudogenic. Donor age, sex, ethnicity and CMV serostatus were compiled alongside the repertoire data. A later genetic analysis used genome-wide SNP genotypes for about 60% of the roughly 700 donors, treating that subset as a discovery cohort. All discovery cohort repertoires had been generated on a single sequencing platform. Class I and class II HLA loci were covered by the typing at four-digit resolution. The number of typed donors differed by locus: about 620-630 for A, B, C, DRB1 and DQB1; 500 to 550 for DQA1; 606 for DPA1; and about 470 for DPB1. Roughly 5 DR-DQ haplotypes were handled as single units for association and clustering, since linkage in the cohort was strong. Across roughly 420 genotyped donors of the cohort, an average of about 240,000 unique TCR beta nucleotide sequences per donor were sequenced, and 15% to 20% of those sequences were non-productive. Study-level results and caveats: Roughly uniform sequencing depth across donors was assumed in presence/absence analyses, although this assumption may not hold. Correlated functional status among segregating V segments might reflect linkage disequilibrium, but an unknown experimental factor could not be ruled out. For the cohort, immune exposure information was limited to CMV serostatus. Most CMV-associated TCR beta chains appeared to be HLA-restricted in a later analysis, and the HLA associations seemed to be driven largely by CMV exposure. Most TCR sequences were observed very rarely across donors, whereas some public TCRs were present in many individuals. Several of the top co-occurrence clusters appeared to be linked to parvovirus B19, influenza, CMV and Epstein-Barr virus, according to a later analysis. Specific HLA alleles were associated with roughly 17,000 TCR beta sequences at a false discovery rate of 0.05 in a later analysis. An association between a missense DCLRE1C variant and V-gene and J-gene trimming of TCR beta chains was found in a later genetic analysis and replicated in an independent cohort. Some IMGT-functional V segments, including TRBV6-2 and TRBV6-3, could not be told apart with the 87-base-pair reads, so those segments were excluded. According to a later analysis, TCR association rates differed among HLA loci, with DRB1 alleles showing the most associated TCRs and HLA-C alleles showing the fewest. Fewer than 20 rarely observed V segments, including chromosome 9 orphons, were excluded from the earlier analysis of approximately 500 of the donors because counts were too low. In a later genetic analysis, fewer N-insertions in productive TCRs were reported among donors in an Asian-associated ancestry cluster than the roughly 700-donor mean. The authors suggested that the approach could potentially be extended to other disease states and immunological phenotypes. When HLA alleles, especially DR and DQ, strongly co-occurred, attributing TCR associations to individual alleles was difficult. The study listed over 150 TCR beta chains as associated with cytomegalovirus. Compared with equally common non-associated chains, HLA-associated TCR beta chains in a later analysis were more clonally expanded and had lower generation probabilities. A few of the identified cytomegalovirus-associated TCR beta chains were confirmed in vitro to be specific for cytomegalovirus antigens. Because some donors lacked HLA typing at each locus, the association tests relied only on the typed subset. Only TCR beta chains were sequenced in this cohort, and the absence of alpha or paired-chain data limited detectable features. A cluster of highly shared sequence variants was judged likely to represent a technical artifact of the sequencing pipeline. Cytomegalovirus status was reported to be diagnosed by the classifier with high specificity and sensitivity in both the original and validation cohorts. Broadly in line with IMGT annotations, most TCR beta V segments showed up in productive rearrangements about 87% or about 30% of the time in an earlier analysis of around 550 of the donors. A further reported finding was that TCR beta sequences accurately predicted the HLA-A and HLA-B alleles for most subjects in the first cohort.

Regarding this clone: Its antigen specificity is not known. The sample holds no much larger clone one base away, and base qualities are not on file.

Libraries were made using the immunoSEQ multiplex PCR assay. The multiplex PCR relied on a mix of 60 forward primers for TCR Vbeta segments and 13 reverse primers for TCR Jbeta segments. The CDR3 region of rearranged TCR beta genes was amplified from genomic DNA with a multiplex PCR assay. Amplified TCR beta libraries were sequenced as 87-base-pair reads on the Illumina HiSeq System. Turning to the authors' computational methods: Across the 600 to 700 repertoires, a later analysis counted tens of millions of unique TCR beta chains, roughly 11 million of which were shared by at least two donors. To remove PCR and sequencing errors, raw reads were error-corrected and collapsed into unique sequences using a nearest-neighbor algorithm that merged closely related sequences. V, D and J gene segments were assigned by aligning CDR3 sequences to IMGT reference sequences. For a sequence to be retained, a match of at least six nucleotides to both a V gene segment and a J gene segment was required. Rearrangements were called productive when the CDR3 lacked stop codons and stayed in frame with V and J; all others were non-productive. CDR3 was defined according to IMGT convention as the region running from the second conserved V-encoded cysteine to the conserved J-encoded phenylalanine. Sequences without an unambiguous match to a single V gene segment were excluded from the earlier analysis of a few hundred of the donors. An earlier analysis of 550 to 650 of the donors classified V segments as functional when productive rearrangements were above 56.7% and as segregating when the standard deviation between donors was above 5%. A statistical classification framework was built for diagnosing cytomegalovirus status from the catalog of TCR beta chain sequences. V and J gene assignment, in a later analysis, came from comparing TCR nucleotide sequences with IMGT/GENE-DB human TR gene sequences. A later analysis assigned CDR3 sequences and most-parsimonious VDJ recombination scenarios with the TCRdist pipeline. In a later analysis, each TCR beta chain was defined by its CDR3 amino acid sequence together with its V-gene family, and reads without a unique V-gene family were excluded. As a way to deal with suspected cross-contamination and a sequencing artifact, a later analysis dropped approximately 590 nucleotide sequences that were highly shared and had low generation probability. In a later analysis, a clonal expansion index was calculated for each public chain from normalized within-repertoire ranks of inferred template counts. Generation probabilities in a later analysis came from a VDJ recombination model fitted to out-of-frame rearrangements, and those results were checked against IGoR. A later analysis scored TCR-TCR, TCR-HLA and TCR-CMV co-occurrence with hypergeometric tests, applying a repertoire-size bias correction to TCR pairs. In a later analysis, false discovery rates were estimated by permuting HLA or CMV assignments 20 times. A later analysis grouped co-occurring TCRs with DBSCAN, adding TCRdist sequence similarity when clustering within HLA-allele-positive subsets. Repertoires with fewer than 30,000 or more than 120,000 public chains were left out of co-occurrence clustering, as were a handful of repertoires with anomalous nucleotide sharing. Drawn from immuneACCESS, this table holds only the in-frame rearrangements with V and J called that TCRdb kept. Clones are partly lost; checked studies trace under half to an unresolved V gene and leave the rest unexplained. Clone size and V and J calls were adopted from that table, with D and trimming inferred from the DNA. The sample data list fewer than 150,000 clones, and about 80% of these were observed just once. The ten biggest clones cover 3.5% to 5% of the sample.

The CDR3, from cysteine to phenylalanine, totals 15 residues. The kept DNA is CDR3 alone, 45 bases in frame from the first base. The germline V gene yields SGHDT for CDR1 and YYEEEE for CDR2. V and J are trimmed by 0 bases and 7 bases, and the gene matches miss 4 bases of the junction. The cohort was made up of approximately 670 healthy bone marrow donors. Cohort members were all nominally healthy when sampled, although unrecorded immune exposures were likely present. The donor was CMV seronegative and belonged to the group of over 300 seronegative cohort members. Each donor provided a peripheral blood sample, and peripheral blood mononuclear cells were used for TCR beta sequencing. Genomic DNA extraction from the blood cell samples was performed with the Qiagen DNeasy Blood Extraction Kit.

This sequence was found in a man between 18 and 35 years old in good health and CMV-seronegative. Sequenced material: PBMCs. The chain was built from TRBV5-6 and TRBJ2-1; a stretch of 10 junction bases matches TRBD1. Read as DNA, the sequence is TGTGCCAGCAGCTTGGGACAGGGGGCAAGTAATGAGCAGTTCTTC. It specifies CASSLGQGASNEQFF.